The 6 T cell receptor beta chains in this list originate from one sample, sequenced in a study of cytomegalovirus exposure and HLA in healthy donors. The PCR employed 60 Vbeta primers together with 13 Jbeta primers. Sequencing used immunoSEQ multiplex PCR; TCRdb keeps in-frame clones, though not all of them. Among tens of thousands of clones, around 82% were seen once, and the ten largest hold 2.5% to 3.5%. The source material was PBMCs. These receptor sequences come from a woman in her late teens or twenties in good health and CMV-seronegative.

The rearrangement uses TRBV19 and TRBJ1-2, with D unresolved. Per germline, CDR1 LNHDA and CDR2 SQIVND (reference sequence). Trimming shortened V by 4 bases and J by 5 bases, and 17 bases separated the two germline ends. This CDR3 spans 15 amino acids. The CDR3 reads CASSTRASGGYGYTF. The CDR3 nucleotides read TGTGCCAGTAGTACTCGGGCCTCAGGAGGGTATGGCTACACCTTC.

This chain joins TRBV4-2 and TRBJ2-7, with D possibly matching TRBD2 (6 bases). The CDR3 runs 15 residues. Trimming left V 2 bases short and J 1 base short, with 12 bases between. CDR1 LGHNA and CDR2 YNFKEQ come from the germline V gene. DNA of the CDR3: TGTGCCAGCAGCCAATTGGCCCGGGGGTCCTACGAGCAGTACTTC. Amino acids: CASSQLARGSYEQYF.

J is TRBJ1-2 and V is TRBV5-3; 9 bases align to TRBD1. TRBV5-3 is placed among ORFs of uncertain function. The CDR3 contains 18 residues. The V gene end was trimmed by 5 bases and the J gene end by 3 bases; junction bases not matched to a gene: 17. The CDR3 protein is CARRRPGTGPMEDYGYTF. CDR3 coding DNA: TGTGCCAGAAGACGTCCCGGGACAGGGCCTATGGAGGACTATGGCTACACCTTC.

Note on this clone: The junction departs from germline at one end; a sequencing error may be responsible. This chain links TRBV4-2 with TRBJ2-3, with TRBD2 matching over 10 bases. This CDR3 has 14 residues. CDR1 is LGHNA and CDR2 is YNFKEQ in the germline V gene. The CDR3, as DNA: TGTGCCAGCAACCAAGATTCCACTAGCGGGATGCAGTATTTT. Its protein is CASNQDSTSGMQYF.

V usage is TRBV25-1 and J usage is TRBJ2-5; TRBD1 matches at 7 bases. V dropped 5 bases and J dropped 2; count of bases not matched to a gene: 5. This CDR3 has 14 amino acids. Per germline, CDR1 MGHDK and CDR2 SYGVNS. The chain's CDR3 is CASSPRTGQETQYF. CDR3 coding DNA: TGTGCCAGCAGTCCGCGGACAGGTCAAGAGACCCAGTACTTC.

V and J are TRBV19 and TRBJ1-1, with a tentative D call TRBD1 (5 bases). The V gene lost 5 bases and the J gene lost 0 bases, with 7 bases spanning the gap. This CDR3 contains 13 residues. The germline gives CDR1 LNHDA, CDR2 SQIVND (reference sequence). The DNA of the CDR3 is TGTGCCAGTAGTGGGGCGGTGAACACTGAAGCTTTCTTT. Translating it yields CASSGAVNTEAFF.